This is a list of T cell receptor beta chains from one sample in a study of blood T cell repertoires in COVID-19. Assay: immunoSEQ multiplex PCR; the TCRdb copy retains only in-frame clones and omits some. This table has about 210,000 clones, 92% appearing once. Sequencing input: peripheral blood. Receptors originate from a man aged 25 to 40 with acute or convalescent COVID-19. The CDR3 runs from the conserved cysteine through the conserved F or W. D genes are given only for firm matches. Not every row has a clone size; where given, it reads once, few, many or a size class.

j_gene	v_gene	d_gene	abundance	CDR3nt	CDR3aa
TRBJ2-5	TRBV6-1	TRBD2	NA	TGTGCCAGCAGTGAAGTAATAGCGGGGGGCCAAGAGACCCAGTACTTC	CASSEVIAGGQETQYF
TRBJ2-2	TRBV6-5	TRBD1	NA	TGTGCCAGCAGCCGACAGGGGTTGGCCGGGGAGCTGTTTTTT	CASSRQGLAGELFF
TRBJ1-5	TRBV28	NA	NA	TGTGCCAGCAGTTTGGCCAGGGGCAATCAGCCCCAGCATTTT	CASSLARGNQPQHF
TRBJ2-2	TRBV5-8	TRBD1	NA	TGTGCCAGCAGCGTCTACAGGGGTGGGAGTACTGGCACCGGGGAGCTGTTTTTT	CASSVYRGGSTGTGELFF
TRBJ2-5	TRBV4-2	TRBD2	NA	TGTGCCAGCAGCCAGAGGCTAGCGGGGGGGTCCCAGTACTTC	CASSQRLAGGSQYF
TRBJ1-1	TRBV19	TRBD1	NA	TGTGCCAGTAGTCCATCCGGGACAGGGGACACTGAAGCTTTCTTT	CASSPSGTGDTEAFF
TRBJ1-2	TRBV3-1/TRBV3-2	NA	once	TGTGCCAGCAGCCAGGAAGGAGTTCGCTATGGCTACACCTTC	CASSQEGVRYGYTF
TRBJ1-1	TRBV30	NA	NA	TGTGCCTGGAGTGTCGGGTTGTTCACCCCCCTGAACACTGAAGCTTTCTTT	CAWSVGLFTPLNTEAFF
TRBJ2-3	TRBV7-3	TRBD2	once	TGTGCCAGCAGCTTAATGGGAGCGGGGGGGCCCGCAGATACGCAGTATTTT	CASSLMGAGGPADTQYF
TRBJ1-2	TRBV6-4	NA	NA	TGTGCCAGCAGTGACTCGAAATCGGGAGATGGCTACACCTTC	CASSDSKSGDGYTF
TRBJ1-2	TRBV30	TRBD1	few	TGTGCCTGGACTTCCCCGGGACAGCTGTTCTATGGCTACACCTTC	CAWTSPGQLFYGYTF
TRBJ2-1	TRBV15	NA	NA	TGTGCCACCAGCAGAGATATCCCAGAGGCCGGCGATGAGCAGTTCTTC	CATSRDIPEAGDEQFF
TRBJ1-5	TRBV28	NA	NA	TGTGCCAGCAGTTTAGGATTGGCGGGCAATCAGCCCCAGCATTTT	CASSLGLAGNQPQHF
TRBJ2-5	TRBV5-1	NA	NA	TGCGCCAGCAGCTTTGGGAGTTTGATGGAGACCCAGTACTTC	CASSFGSLMETQYF
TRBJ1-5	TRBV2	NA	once	TGTGCCAGCATGGGGCAGGACAATCAGCCCCAGCATTTT	CASMGQDNQPQHF
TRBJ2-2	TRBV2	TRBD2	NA	TGTGCCAGCGGCCGGGGACTAGCGGGAGAAGACACCGGGGAGCTGTTTTTT	CASGRGLAGEDTGELFF
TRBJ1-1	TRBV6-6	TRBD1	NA	TGTGCCAGCAGTTACGCGGGACAGGGGAACACTGAAGCTTTCTTT	CASSYAGQGNTEAFF
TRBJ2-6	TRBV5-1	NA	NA	TGCGCCAGCAGCCTAGTGGCGGCTGTCTCTGGGGCCAACGTCCTGACTTTC	CASSLVAAVSGANVLTF
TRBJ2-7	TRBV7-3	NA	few	TGTGCCAGCAGCGAAGACTTGTCGAGTCAGCAGTACTTC	CASSEDLSSQQYF
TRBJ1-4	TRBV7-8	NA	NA	TGTGCCAGCAGCTTAGGGGGGGAACTAGGGGAAAAACTGTTTTTT	CASSLGGELGEKLFF
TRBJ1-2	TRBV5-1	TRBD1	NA	TGCGCCAGCAGCTTGGACAGGGGCTCCATCTATGGCTACACCTTC	CASSLDRGSIYGYTF
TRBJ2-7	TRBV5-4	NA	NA	TGTGCCAGCAGCTTTAGAGGAGGGGCCTACGTCGACGAGCAGTACTTC	CASSFRGGAYVDEQYF
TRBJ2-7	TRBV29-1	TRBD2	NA	TGCAGCGTTGGGACTAGCGGTGTGCGGGGGCTCCCGCAGTACTTC	CSVGTSGVRGLPQYF
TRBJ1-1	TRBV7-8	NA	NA	TGTGCCAGCAGCTTAAACAGGGCCCGGAACACTGAAGCTTTCTTT	CASSLNRARNTEAFF
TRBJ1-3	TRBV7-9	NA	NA	TGTGCCAGCAGCACCGACCGGAGTCGGATCGGAAACACCATATATTTT	CASSTDRSRIGNTIYF
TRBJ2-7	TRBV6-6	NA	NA	TGTGCCACCGACGGGGCCTACGAGCAGTACTTC	CATDGAYEQYF
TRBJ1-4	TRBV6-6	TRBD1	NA	TGTGCCAGCACCGGGACAGGAGGCCAAAAACTGTTTTTT	CASTGTGGQKLFF
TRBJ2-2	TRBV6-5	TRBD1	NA	TGTGCCAGCACCGCCGACAGGGGCGCCGGGGAGCTGTTTTTT	CASTADRGAGELFF
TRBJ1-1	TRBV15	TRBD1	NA	TGTGCCACCAGCAGCGACAGGGAGACGAACACTGAAGCTTTCTTT	CATSSDRETNTEAFF
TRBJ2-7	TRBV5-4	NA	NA	TGTGCCAGCAGCCCCCCCATGGGGGGGCAGGACGAGCAGTACTTC	CASSPPMGGQDEQYF
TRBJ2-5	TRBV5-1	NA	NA	TGCGCCAGCCGACCCTTAATGGGAGTCGGCCAAGAGACCCAGTACTTC	CASRPLMGVGQETQYF
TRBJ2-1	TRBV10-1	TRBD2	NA	TGCGCCAGCAGTATGGGACTAGCGGGTGTTAAAGGCGCGCAGTTCTTC	CASSMGLAGVKGAQFF
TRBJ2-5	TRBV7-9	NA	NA	TGTGCCAGCAGCGAATCAGGGTACCAAGAGACCCAGTACTTC	CASSESGYQETQYF
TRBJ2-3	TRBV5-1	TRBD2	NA	TGCGCCAGCAGCCTCGCCGGGACTACCGCTAGCACAGATACGCAGTATTTT	CASSLAGTTASTDTQYF
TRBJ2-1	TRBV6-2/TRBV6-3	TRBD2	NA	TGTGCCAGCAGTCGGGGGGTAGCGGGAGTCAATGAGCAGTTCTTC	CASSRGVAGVNEQFF
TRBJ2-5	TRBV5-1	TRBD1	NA	TGCGCCAGCGGACGCAGTCACGGACAGGGTGAGACCCAGTACTTC	CASGRSHGQGETQYF
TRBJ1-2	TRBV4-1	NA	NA	TGCGCCAGCAGCCAAGATCAGGCAGTCAATAACTATGGCTACACCTTC	CASSQDQAVNNYGYTF
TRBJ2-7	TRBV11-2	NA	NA	TGTGCCAGCAGCAGGACCCCCCCATACGGGGGTGGCTCCTACGAGCAGTACTTC	CASSRTPPYGGGSYEQYF
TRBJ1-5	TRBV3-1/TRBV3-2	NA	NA	TGTGCCAGCAGCCAGCGGCAGAGCAATCAGCCCCAGCATTTT	CASSQRQSNQPQHF
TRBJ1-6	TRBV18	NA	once	TGTGCCAGCTCACCAGGAATTGGGAGGCCACCCCTCCACTTT	CASSPGIGRPPLHF
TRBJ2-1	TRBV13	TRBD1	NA	TGTGCCAGCAGCCCCAACAGGGGACCCCGGCCCCCCAATGAGCAGTTCTTC	CASSPNRGPRPPNEQFF
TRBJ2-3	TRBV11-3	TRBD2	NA	TGTGCCAGCAGCTCAGGACTAGCACAGACAGATACGCAGTATTTT	CASSSGLAQTDTQYF
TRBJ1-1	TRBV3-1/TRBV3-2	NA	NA	TGTGCCAGCAGCCAAGAAGGGGCTCTAGGGGAAGCTTTCTTT	CASSQEGALGEAFF
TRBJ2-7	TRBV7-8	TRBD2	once	TGTGCCAGCAGCTTTGTAGCGGGAGTCAAGTTACGGAAAAGCTCCTACGAGCAGTACTTC	CASSFVAGVKLRKSSYEQYF
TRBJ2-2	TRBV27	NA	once	TGTGCCAGCAGCGATGCGACCGGGGAGCTGTTTTTT	CASSDATGELFF
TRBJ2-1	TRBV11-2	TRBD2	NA	TGTGCCAGCAGCTTTTCTAGCGGGGTATACAATGAGCAGTTCTTC	CASSFSSGVYNEQFF
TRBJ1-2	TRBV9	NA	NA	TGTGCCAGCAGCGTAGCTGGGGGCGGAGGCTACACCTTC	CASSVAGGGGYTF
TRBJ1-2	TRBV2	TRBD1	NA	TGTGCCAGCAGTAAGGACAGGAACTATGGCTACACCTTC	CASSKDRNYGYTF